This T cell receptor beta chain was identified during a study of T-cell memory formation after mild COVID-19 (dated by TCRdb to the early 2020s). Background for the entire study: Most TCR sequence clusters were specific to one of the two donors. Longitudinal TCRalpha and TCRbeta repertoire sequencing tracked T-cell clones expanding and contracting after mild COVID-19 in a couple of donors. Two young, previously healthy adult volunteers made up the cohort, one male and one female. The paper as a whole reports these results and caveats: Contracting CD4+ clones were found mainly in CM and EM memory subsets, while CD8+ clones were enriched in EMRA. Clones contracting from day 15 to 85 had balanced CD4/CD8 phenotypes, while a second wave expanding from day 15 to 37 was biased towards CD4+. SARS-CoV-2 specificity was not confirmed for the second-wave clones peaking on day 37. Only a couple of mild cases were covered by the study, and larger cohorts that include severe cases with pre-infection samples were considered necessary. The detection of some responding clones in pre-infection memory suggests that pre-existing cross-reactive memory T cells joined the SARS-CoV-2 response.

Sequencing used an Illumina NovaSeq 6000. Using 5'RACE with constant-segment primers, TCRalpha and TCRbeta cDNA libraries were constructed, with sample barcodes and unique molecular identifiers added in the process. Trizol reagent was used to extract RNA from every sample. Library amplification was performed in two PCR steps, and a second sample barcode and Illumina TruSeq adapters were introduced in the second step. Libraries were sequenced on an Illumina NovaSeq with 2 x 150 bp paired-end reads. In the source study's methods: The reads were demultiplexed and collapsed into UMI-guided consensus sequences using migec v1.2.7. Using mixcr v2.1.11, UMI consensuses were aligned to TRA and TRB V and J templates and then assembled into clonotypes. A clonotype was counted as expanded or contracted only when both edgeR and NoisET called the clonotype significant, with the noise models trained on biological replicates. For edgeR calls, a false discovery rate-adjusted p below 0.01 and a log2 fold-change threshold of 1 were applied. As an exploratory analysis of dynamics, PCA with hierarchical clustering was applied to max-normalized trajectories of the 1000 most abundant clonotypes. Separately sequenced CD4+ and CD8+ repertoires were used to assign the CD4 or CD8 phenotype of responding clones. The public reads were quality trimmed at Q25 with fastp and then assembled into clones with MiXCR by TCRdb, keeping productive beta chains. Every CDR3 protein is listed once, alongside the most common genes and DNA of its rows. The V and J calls and clone size are TCRdb's, not the authors'. This sample lists 300,000 to 350,000 distinct CDR3 sequences; about 13% were detected once. The ten most abundant clones make up about a fifth of the sample.

This clonotype has a count of ten or more. The clone's antigen remains unknown. Base-call qualities are not available, and no considerably larger clone is one nucleotide away. Ficoll-Paque density gradient centrifugation was the method used to isolate PBMCs. The receptor's source is a man aged 18-30 years who had mild COVID-19 (a few samples of this study predate the infection). The sample titles of this study are shuffled in the database, so cell type and time point are left out; the donor was told from shared clones. Material for sequencing was PBMCs or a T cell subset sorted from them (not recorded which).

The DNA reads TGCAGTGCTACCCAGGACAGGGGGCTTGTCGATGAGCAGTTCTTC. Translated, this is CSATQDRGLVDEQFF. The sequence joins TRBV20-1 to TRBJ2-1, and 11 bases in between align with TRBD1. From cysteine to phenylalanine, the CDR3 is 15 amino acids long. CDR3 DNA is the only sequence kept; it has 45 bases, read in frame from the first base. The germline V gene (reference sequence) gives CDR1 as DFQATT and CDR2 as SNEGSKA. At the junction V is shortened by 4 bases and J by 8 bases; bases outside the gene matches: 10.